The 31 T cell receptor beta chains reported below all come from one sample, sequenced in a study of regulatory T cells in long-lasting Graves disease. Investigators prepared the TCR beta libraries by applying iRepertoire HTBI primers and Arm-PCR of CDR3 regions. TCRdb processed the multiplex PCR reads anew with MiXCR; each CDR3 protein has one entry. The sample lists about half a million distinct CDR3 sequences, approximately 12% occurring once. This sample's time point: newly diagnosed GD, antithyroid drugs for less than 3 months. The TCR library was made from RNA extracted from PBMCs. These same data were also listed under a study on T cells in Graves' hyperthyroidism and ophthalmopathy.

The sample in question was peripheral blood mononuclear cells (PBMCs), obtained at new diagnosis, from a patient treated with antithyroid drugs. The receptors shown here come from a woman in her thirties with Graves disease.

The chain combines TRBV19 with TRBJ2-5; no clear D gene. The germline gives CDR1 LNHDA, CDR2 SQIVND (reference sequence). V lost 2 bases to trimming and J lost 2 bases, with 6 bases between them. The CDR3 loop spans 13 amino acids. Here the CDR3 reads CASSIFGQETQYF. CDR3 nucleotide sequence: TGTGCCAGTAGTATATTTGGTCAAGAGACCCAGTACTTC.

This clonotype was recorded at least ten times. The rearrangement links TRBV6-1 to TRBJ1-2; 11 bases are shared with TRBD1. V shed 8 bases and J 6 bases; nucleotides not matched to a gene: 8. CDR3 length equals 14 residues. Germline assignment: CDR1 MNHNS and CDR2 SASEGT. The CDR3 loop is CASLERTGGDGYTF. CDR3 bases: TGTGCCAGCCTAGAACGGACAGGGGGCGATGGCTACACCTTC.

This clonotype was recorded many times. V is TRBV5-1 and J is TRBJ1-1; D is possibly TRBD1 (6 bases). This CDR3 region has 16 residues. Trimming left V 0 bases short and J 4 bases short, with 16 bases between. Germline CDR1 reads SGHRS; CDR2 reads YFSETQ. DNA of the CDR3: TGCGCCAGCAGCTTGGGGGCAGGGGACGGTCGCACTGAAGCTTTCTTT. Amino acids: CASSLGAGDGRTEAFF.

This clonotype was recorded at least ten times. The rearrangement joins TRBV7-2 to TRBJ1-5; no clear D gene. V gave up 4 bases and J gave up 4 bases, with 8 bases separating them. CDR3 length: 13 amino acids. Germline lookup yields CDR1 SGHTA and CDR2 FQGNSA. CDR3 region: CASSSLQNQPQHF. CDR3 sequence (DNA): TGTGCCAGCAGCTCGCTCCAGAATCAGCCCCAGCATTTT.

The V gene is TRBV9, the J gene TRBJ2-5; D not certain. Germline V lookup: CDR1 SGDLS, CDR2 YYNGEE. Between the trimmed V and J ends, which lost 3 bases and 4 bases, there was a span of 13 bases. The length of the CDR3 is 14 residues. CDR3 DNA sequence: TGTGCCAGCAGCGAAACATTAGTGAGAGAGACCCAGTACTTC. As protein: CASSETLVRETQYF.

J is TRBJ1-2 and V is TRBV14, with D possibly being TRBD1 (5 bases). Germline V gene data show CDR1 as SGHDN and CDR2 as FVKESK. This CDR3 has 15 amino acids. With 1 base removed from V and 8 bases from J, the gap between germline ends came to 17 bases. The CDR3 DNA is TGTGCCAGCAGCCAAGCAGGGTTCTCCTGGGGAGGCTACACCTTC. Its translation is CASSQAGFSWGGYTF.

This clonotype appeared many times. The chain employs TRBV7-9 and TRBJ1-4; D is uncertain. V dropped 5 bases and J dropped 10 bases, with 17 bases sitting between them. CDR1 and CDR2 from the germline V gene are SEHNR and FQNEAQ (reference sequence). The CDR3 is made up of 14 amino acids. The CDR3 nucleotides are TGTGCCAGCAGCCTGACTGAGGCTATCGGAAAACTGTTTTTT. Its protein product is CASSLTEAIGKLFF.

This clonotype has a count of ten or more. The chain carries TRBV6-1 and TRBJ1-1; no definite D call. The CDR3 has 15 amino acids. Between the trimmed V and J ends, which lost 2 bases and 0 bases, there was a span of 10 bases. Germline V lookup: CDR1 MNHNS, CDR2 SASEGT. The CDR3 loop is CASSEFGTLNTEAFF. DNA for the CDR3: TGTGCCAGCAGTGAATTCGGCACATTGAACACTGAAGCTTTCTTT.

This clonotype was found many times. The V gene is TRBV6-2 or TRBV6-3, the J gene TRBJ2-5, with 7 bases identical to TRBD1. Germline V gene sequence: CDR1 MNHEY, CDR2 SVGEGT. Losses at the gene ends were 4 bases for V and 5 bases for J; bases not matched to a gene: 4. The CDR3 spans 13 residues. Here the CDR3 DNA reads TGTGCCAGCAGTTCCGGGACAGATGAGACCCAGTACTTC. It yields the protein CASSSGTDETQYF.

This clonotype was observed at least ten times. The chain couples TRBV20-1 to TRBJ2-7; 11 bases line up with TRBD2. CDR1 and CDR2 (germline): DFQATT, SNEGSKA (reference sequence). J lost 6 bases, V lost 4 bases, and 5 bases had no gene match. CDR3 size: 13 residues. DNA of the CDR3: TGCAGTGCTATTAGCGGGAGGGCAGCCGAGCAGTACTTC. Translated, it gives CSAISGRAAEQYF.

This clonotype was counted many times. The chain links TRBV29-1 to TRBJ1-1; D gene ambiguous. Per the germline V gene, CDR1 is SQVTM and CDR2 is ANQGSEA. The ends were cut back, 7 bases at V and 6 bases at J, with 18 bases in the middle. CDR3 length: 13 residues. CDR3 in DNA: TGCAGCGCCTGGGTTACAGTTGGCGCTGAAGCTTTCTTT. It translates to CSAWVTVGAEAFF.

This clonotype was seen many times. The chain employs TRBV11-2 and TRBJ1-3; D ambiguous. The CDR3 contains 17 residues. Germline CDR1 and CDR2: SGHAT and FQNNGV. Deletions cut 5 bases from V and 0 bases from J, with 17 bases between. CDR3 coding DNA: TGTGCCAGCAGCGTTCGTGTCTGGGCCCACTCTGGAAACACCATATATTTT. Encoded protein: CASSVRVWAHSGNTIYF.

This clonotype came up a few times. The chain links TRBV5-4 to TRBJ1-3; 8 bases fit TRBD1. The CDR3 has 15 amino acids. V shed 4 bases, J shed 4 bases, and the junction held 7 bases outside the gene matches. The V gene's germline CDR1 is SGHNT and CDR2 YYREEE (reference sequence). This CDR3 is CASSRGGTGGNTIYF. The CDR3 DNA is TGTGCCAGCAGCAGAGGCGGGACAGGCGGAAACACCATATATTTT.

This clonotype was seen ten or more times. The chain employs TRBV13 and TRBJ1-1; 10 nucleotides agree with TRBD1. Germline V CDR1 and CDR2: PRHDT, FYEKMQ (reference sequence). With 6 bases clipped from V and 2 bases from J, the junction kept 12 bases outside the gene matches. The CDR3 extends over 17 amino acids. CDR3 sequence reads: CASRAGTGVFGNTEAFF. The CDR3 DNA follows: TGTGCCAGCAGGGCGGGGACAGGGGTGTTTGGAAACACTGAAGCTTTCTTT. The whole variable domain, filled in from reference TRBV13 and TRBJ1-1, reads AAGVIQSPRHLIKEKRETATLKCYPIPRHDTVYWYQQGPGQDPQFLISFYEKMQSDKGSIPDRFSAQQFSDYHSELNMSSLELGDSALYFCASRAGTGVFGNTEAFFGQGTRLTVV.

Ten or more counts support this clonotype. The rearrangement joins TRBV10-3 to TRBJ2-7, with D unclear. This CDR3 contains 13 residues. In germline, CDR1 is ENHRY, CDR2 SYGVKD. With 3 bases removed from V and 2 bases from J, the gap between germline ends came to 8 bases. The CDR3 sequence is CAISEHQAYEQYF. CDR3 DNA: TGTGCCATCAGTGAACACCAAGCCTACGAGCAGTACTTC.

The sample holds many counts of this clonotype. The V call is TRBV19, the J call TRBJ2-7; D is uncertain. This CDR3 has 13 residues. V was clipped by 9 bases and J by 0 bases, with 12 bases between them. CDR1 LNHDA and CDR2 SQIVND come from the germline V gene (reference sequence). DNA of the CDR3: TGTGCCAGCTCCATGGCAGCCTCCTACGAGCAGTACTTC. This translates into CASSMAASYEQYF.

This chain joins TRBV24-1 and TRBJ2-2; D uncertain. The CDR3 covers 16 residues. The ends were cut back, 3 bases at V and 0 bases at J, with 10 bases in the middle. In germline, CDR1 is KGHDR, CDR2 SFDVKD. The CDR3 protein is CATSDTYPSNTGELFF. The DNA of the CDR3 is TGTGCCACCAGTGATACGTATCCTTCGAACACCGGGGAGCTGTTTTTT.

V is TRBV6-1 and J is TRBJ2-3; weak D call: TRBD2 (6 bases). The germline V and J ends were trimmed by 4 bases and 0 bases, with 17 bases remaining between them. Germline-derived CDR1 and CDR2 are MNHNS and SASEGT. The CDR3 has 17 residues. The CDR3 DNA reads as TGTGCCAGCAGTGTGGGGATGGGGGGAACTAGCACAGATACGCAGTATTTT. The encoded protein is CASSVGMGGTSTDTQYF.

In nucleotides, the CDR3 is TGTGCCAGCAGCCCATCCCCAAGCGGGAGAAGCACAGATACGCAGTATTTT. It specifies CASSPSPSGRSTDTQYF. The chain joins TRBV5-4 to TRBJ2-3; TRBD2 matches at 8 bases. CDR3 length: 17 residues. Germline V gene sequence: CDR1 SGHNT, CDR2 YYREEE (reference sequence). V lost 4 bases and J lost 0; bases outside the gene matches: 10.

This clonotype was counted between two and nine times. The chain employs TRBV3-1 and TRBJ2-1; no clear D. Germline lookup yields CDR1 LGHDT and CDR2 YNNKEL (reference sequence). The CDR3 has 13 residues. Trimming pared 0 bases from V and 12 bases from J, leaving 12 bases between. CDR3 bases: TGTGCCAGCAGCCAAGATGCCGAGACAAGGCAGTTCTTC. It codes for CASSQDAETRQFF.

Many counts were recorded for this clonotype. The chain couples TRBV19 to TRBJ2-7, with D perhaps TRBD1 (5 bases). Germline lookup yields CDR1 LNHDA and CDR2 SQIVND (reference sequence). CDR3 length: 14 residues. The ends were cut back, 6 bases at V and 5 bases at J, with 17 bases in the middle. The CDR3: CASSQNRAGNEQYF. DNA of the CDR3: TGTGCCAGTAGCCAAAATAGGGCAGGGAACGAGCAGTACTTC.

The table lists this clonotype with a few counts. The chain's CDR3 is CASSLGPGGPDEQYF. The CDR3 DNA reads TGTGCCAGCAGCTTAGGCCCAGGGGGCCCCGACGAGCAGTACTTC. The chain has TRBV7-7 and TRBJ2-7; 8 bases fit TRBD1. The trim removed 1 base at V and 5 bases at J, leaving 7 bases unmatched. Germline CDR1 is SSHAT and CDR2 is FNYEAQ (reference sequence). CDR3 length: 15 amino acids.

In this sample, this clonotype turned up many times. The chain carries TRBV6-9 and TRBJ2-1, with D uncertain. Looked up from germline, CDR1 is MNHGY and CDR2 is SVAAGI. This CDR3 has 18 amino acids. V was clipped by 3 bases and J by 9 bases, with 27 bases between them. The CDR3 region has the DNA TGTGCCAGCAGTTACTACAATCCGAAAGGGAACGACGGCTCTGAGCAGTTCTTC. As protein: CASSYYNPKGNDGSEQFF.

The table lists this clonotype with a few counts. The chain links TRBV24-1 to TRBJ2-3; D gene ambiguous. There are 15 residues in the CDR3. Trimming removed 5 bases at V and 4 bases at J, with 15 bases between. Looked up from germline, CDR1 is KGHDR and CDR2 is SFDVKD. The CDR3 here is CATSGGTSPADTQYF. CDR3 nucleotides: TGTGCCACCAGTGGTGGCACCTCCCCGGCAGATACGCAGTATTTT.

This sequence joins TRBV28 and TRBJ1-1, with a possible D match to TRBD1 (5 bases). CDR3 length: 15 amino acids. Germline CDR1 is MDHEN and CDR2 is SYDVKM. V lost 3 bases to trimming and J lost 4 bases, with 15 bases between them. The DNA for the CDR3 is TGTGCCAGCAGTTTCCGGGGGTTCGAGGGCACTGAAGCTTTCTTT. The encoded protein is CASSFRGFEGTEAFF.

This clonotype was observed a handful of times. The chain has TRBV3-1 and TRBJ2-7; TRBD2 aligns across 8 bases. The germline CDR1 and CDR2 sequences are LGHDT and YNNKEL (reference sequence). Trimming cost V 0 bases and J 5 bases; bases outside gene matches: 12. The CDR3 length is 17 residues. The CDR3 bases are TGTGCCAGCAGCCAAGACCTTACTAGCGGAGGAAAGGACGAGCAGTACTTC. Its protein product is CASSQDLTSGGKDEQYF.

The CDR3 DNA sequence: TGTGCCAGCAGCCAAGCCGGGACTAGGGGTACGCAGTATTTT. This encodes CASSQAGTRGTQYF. This rearrangement joins TRBV4-2 to TRBJ2-3, with TRBD2 identical over 8 bases. CDR1 LGHNA and CDR2 YNFKEQ come from the germline V gene. V was clipped by 1 base and J by 8 bases; unmatched bases: 5. The CDR3 sequence is 14 residues long.

The chain carries TRBV12-3 or TRBV12-4 and TRBJ1-2, with 7 bases fitting TRBD1. CDR3 length equals 12 residues. V shed 6 bases, J shed 12 bases, and the junction held 10 bases outside the gene matches. Here the CDR3 reads CASSRDRDGHTF. The CDR3 coding sequence is TGTGCCAGCAGCCGCGACAGGGACGGCCACACCTTC.

The chain carries TRBV4-2 and TRBJ2-1, with a tentative D call TRBD2 (6 bases). Trimming pared 2 bases from V and 7 bases from J, leaving 12 bases between. CDR1 is LGHNA and CDR2 is YNFKEQ in the germline V gene. The CDR3 is 14 residues long. The CDR3 coding sequence is TGTGCCAGCAGCCAACCGGGACTTTTAAATGAGCAGTTCTTC. The encoded protein is CASSQPGLLNEQFF.

In its sample, this clonotype was seen many times. The chain recombines TRBV20-1 with TRBJ1-2; D is unresolved. V was pared by 6 bases and J by 6 bases, with 23 bases between. The CDR3 has 15 residues. From germline, CDR1 is DFQATT and CDR2 SNEGSKA (reference sequence). The CDR3 protein is CSARTGGFWSDGYTF. For the CDR3, the DNA is TGCAGTGCCCGCACCGGAGGGTTCTGGTCAGATGGCTACACCTTC.

This clonotype was observed at least ten times. The genes are TRBV29-1 and TRBJ2-3; D not certain. The germline V gene has CDR1 SQVTM and CDR2 ANQGSEA. The CDR3 consists of 12 residues. Trimming shortened V by 7 bases and J by 1 base, and 9 bases separated the two germline ends. This CDR3 reads CSAQLGTDTQYF. CDR3 DNA: TGCAGCGCCCAGCTGGGCACAGATACGCAGTATTTT.